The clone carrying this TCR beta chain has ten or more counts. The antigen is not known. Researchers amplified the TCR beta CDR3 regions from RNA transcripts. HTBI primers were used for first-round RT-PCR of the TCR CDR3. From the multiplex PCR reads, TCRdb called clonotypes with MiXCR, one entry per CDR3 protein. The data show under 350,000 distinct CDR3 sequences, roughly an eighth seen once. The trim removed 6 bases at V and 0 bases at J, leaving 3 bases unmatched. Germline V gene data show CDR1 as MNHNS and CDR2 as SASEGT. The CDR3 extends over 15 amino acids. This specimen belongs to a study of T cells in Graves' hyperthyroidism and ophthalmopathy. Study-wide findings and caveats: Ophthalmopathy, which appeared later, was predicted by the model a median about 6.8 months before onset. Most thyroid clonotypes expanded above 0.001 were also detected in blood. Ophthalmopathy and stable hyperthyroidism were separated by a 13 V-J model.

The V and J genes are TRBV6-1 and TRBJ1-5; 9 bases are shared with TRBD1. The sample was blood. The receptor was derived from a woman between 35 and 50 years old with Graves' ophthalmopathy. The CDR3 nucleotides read TGTGCCAGCAGAGCGGACAGGGGTAGCAATCAGCCCCAGCATTTT. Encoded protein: CASRADRGSNQPQHF.